The clone carrying this T cell receptor beta chain was seen ten or more times. Its antigen is not known. This library used roughly 0.4 ug RNA and molecular barcoded adaptors spanning alpha/delta and beta/gamma chains. One entry per CDR3 protein, called by TCRdb with MiXCR from the reads. Of tens of thousands of distinct CDR3 sequences in the sample, around 21% were seen once. These data belong to a study of read filtering for tumor transcriptome and immune sequencing. Study-level background: Per sample, TCR-region reads ranged about 3.5 to 11 million by IR-seq, roughly 85 to 1,300 by RNA-seq. Study conclusions and caveats: Correlation between methods rose after single-read clonotypes were removed. Approximately 82% of IR-seq clonotypes had one read, totaling 3% to 4% of reads; RNA-seq: 74.6% and 44.6%.

Material: a population of CD138-negative cells sorted from bone marrow. The receptor was isolated from a donor at least 40 years old with multiple myeloma.

The DNA for the CDR3 is TGCAGCGTACGACTAGCGGGGACCTACGAGCAGTACTTC. It specifies CSVRLAGTYEQYF. The gene calls are TRBV29-1 and TRBJ2-7; 11 nucleotides agree with TRBD2. This CDR3 has 13 residues. Trimming removed 6 bases from V and 2 bases from J; junction bases left unmatched: 3. The germline CDR1 and CDR2 sequences are SQVTM and ANQGSEA.